This TCR beta chain is drawn from a study of CD8 T cells in Susac syndrome. In germline, CDR1 is SGHAT, CDR2 FQNNGV. V shed 1 base and J shed 7 bases, with 11 bases lying between them. The CDR3 loop spans 14 amino acids. The RNA, about 0.45 to 1 ug, was put through reverse transcription using random hexamers. TCRdb recomputed calls from the immunoSEQ multiplex PCR reads with MiXCR, one row per CDR3 protein. The sample lists 250,000 to 300,000 distinct CDR3 sequences, 85% occurring once. The sequence was obtained from a human donor with multiple sclerosis. The chain is built from TRBV11-2 and TRBJ2-1, with unresolved D. The sequenced sample consisted of CD8+ T cells from PBMCs. This chain's CDR3 is CASSLGPAKNEQFF. The CDR3 DNA sequence: TGTGCCAGCAGCTTAGGTCCAGCGAAAAATGAGCAGTTCTTC.